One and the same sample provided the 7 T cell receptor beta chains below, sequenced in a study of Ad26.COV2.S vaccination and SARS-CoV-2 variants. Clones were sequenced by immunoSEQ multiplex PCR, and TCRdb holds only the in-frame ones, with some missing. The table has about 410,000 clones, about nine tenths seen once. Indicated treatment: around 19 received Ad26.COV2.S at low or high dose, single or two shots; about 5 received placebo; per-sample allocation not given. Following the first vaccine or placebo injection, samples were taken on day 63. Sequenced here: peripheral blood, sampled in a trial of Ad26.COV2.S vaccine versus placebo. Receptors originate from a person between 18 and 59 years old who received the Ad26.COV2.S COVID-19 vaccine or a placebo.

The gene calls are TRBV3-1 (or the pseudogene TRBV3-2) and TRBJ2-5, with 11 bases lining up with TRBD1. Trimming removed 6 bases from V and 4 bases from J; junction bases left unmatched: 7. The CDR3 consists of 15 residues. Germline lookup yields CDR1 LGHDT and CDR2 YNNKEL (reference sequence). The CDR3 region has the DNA TGTGCCAGCAGTACCGGGACAGGGGGACGAGAGACCCAGTACTTC. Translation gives CASSTGTGGRETQYF.

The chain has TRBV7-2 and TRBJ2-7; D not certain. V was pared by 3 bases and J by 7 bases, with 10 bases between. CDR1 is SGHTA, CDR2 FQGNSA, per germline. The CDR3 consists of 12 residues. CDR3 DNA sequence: TGTGCCAGCAGCTTGGACCGTCGGGAGCAGTACTTC. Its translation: CASSLDRREQYF.

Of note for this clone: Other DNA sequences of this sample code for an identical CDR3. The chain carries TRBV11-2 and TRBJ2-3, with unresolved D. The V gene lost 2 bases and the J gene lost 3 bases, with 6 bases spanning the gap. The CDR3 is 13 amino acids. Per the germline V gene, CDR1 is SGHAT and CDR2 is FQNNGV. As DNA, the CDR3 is TGTGCCAGCAGCTTATCGGGTACAGATACGCAGTATTTT. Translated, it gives CASSLSGTDTQYF.

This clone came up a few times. The CDR3 DNA reads as TGTGCCAGCAGCTTTGATTCGGGCTCTAACAATGAGCAGTTCTTC. Protein sequence: CASSFDSGSNNEQFF. The V gene is TRBV7-2, the J gene TRBJ2-1; D is unclear. Germline CDR1 is SGHTA and CDR2 is FQGNSA. V lost 3 bases to trimming and J lost 5 bases, with 14 bases between them. The CDR3 runs 15 residues.

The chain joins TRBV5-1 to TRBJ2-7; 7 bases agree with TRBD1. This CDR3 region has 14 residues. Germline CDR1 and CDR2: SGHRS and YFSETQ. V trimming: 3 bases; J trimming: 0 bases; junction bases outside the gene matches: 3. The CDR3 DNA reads TGCGCCAGCAGCTCGGGACAGATCTCCTACGAGCAGTACTTC. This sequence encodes CASSSGQISYEQYF.

The CDR3 nucleotides read TGCGCCAGCAGCCAAGATAGTCAGGGAGTCAAAAACATTCAGTACTTC. Its protein is CASSQDSQGVKNIQYF. The rearrangement joins TRBV4-1 to TRBJ2-4; D tentatively fits TRBD1 or TRBD2 (5 bases each). V was pared by 0 bases and J by 3 bases, with 12 bases between. The CDR3 loop spans 16 amino acids. The V gene's germline CDR1 is MGHRA and CDR2 YSYEKL.

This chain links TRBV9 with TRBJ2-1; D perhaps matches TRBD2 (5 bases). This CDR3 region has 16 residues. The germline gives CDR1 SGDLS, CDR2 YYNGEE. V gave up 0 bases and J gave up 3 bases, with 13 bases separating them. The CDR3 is CASSVEEFRDYNEQFF. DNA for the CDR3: TGTGCCAGCAGCGTAGAGGAATTTCGGGACTACAATGAGCAGTTCTTC. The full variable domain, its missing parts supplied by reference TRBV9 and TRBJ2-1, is DSGVTQTPKHLITATGQRVTLRCSPRSGDLSVYWYQQSLDQGLQFLIQYYNGEERAKGNILERFSAQQFPDLHSELNLSSLELGDSALYFCASSVEEFRDYNEQFFGPGTRLTVL.